This T cell receptor beta chain was recorded in a study of blood T cell repertoires in COVID-19 (dated by TCRdb to about 2020). Background on the whole study: The collaborator samples originated in the United States, Italy and Spain and spanned the acute and convalescent phases of COVID-19. The repertoires were released in a freely available public database intended as a resource for research on the immune response to SARS-CoV-2. Nearly every sample came with metadata listing a de-identified subject ID, COVID-19 status, age in years and sex. The material from the prospective study consisted of cDNA or gDNA derived from T cells, B-cell-depleted T cells, or PBMCs. Samples were obtained from the ongoing ImmuneRACE study (first 160 participants) and from about 1,300 subjects provided by 6 global collaborators. The dataset comprised deeply sampled blood TCRbeta repertoires from subjects exposed to, actively infected with, or recovered from COVID-19. Where HLA class I and class II types were available, the types were taken from metadata supplied by the sample provider, not from assay-based typing. The study at large found these results: Clinical and demographic metadata were provided uncurated, with the amount varying by source and participant.

About this clone: What this receptor recognizes is not known. Base-call qualities are not available, and no considerably larger clone is one nucleotide away.

The cysteine opens and the phenylalanine closes a CDR3 of 15 amino acids. The DNA shown is the 45-base CDR3, in frame from base 1. From V the trimming removes 7 bases and from J it removes 5 bases, while the gene matches leave 10 bases of the junction unaccounted for. The germline V gene supplies CDR1 MNHEY and CDR2 SVGAGI. The collaborating institutions used their own protocols to collect whole blood in K2EDTA tubes. Collaborator samples were shipped for TCRbeta analysis as frozen whole blood, isolated PBMCs, or DNA extracted from either sample type. TCRbeta CDR3 regions were amplified from genomic DNA using the immunoSEQ Assay, a bias-controlled multiplex PCR. Turning to the authors' computational methods: The number of nucleated cells in each sample was estimated by amplification of reference gene primers within the assay. Sequence reads were collapsed and filtered to measure the absolute abundance of every unique TCRbeta CDR3 rearrangement. For each sample, productive Simpson clonality was calculated by taking the square root of Simpson's diversity index across productive rearrangements. TCRdb took over this immuneACCESS table, retaining in-frame rearrangements with V and J assigned. Such tables are incomplete; in checked studies, under half of the missing clones stem from an unresolved V gene, and the remainder is unexplained. D and trimming come from the DNA, and the V and J calls and clone size come from that table. Across this sample there are some 150,000 clones, with roughly 86% seen only once. The top ten clonotypes cover approximately 3.5% of the sample.

The rearrangement joined TRBV6-5 to TRBJ2-3; 9 nucleotides in the junction match TRBD1. This TCR was sampled from a man between 65 and 79 years old with acute or convalescent COVID-19. The sample taken for sequencing was peripheral blood. The nucleotides are TGTGCCAGCACCTCAGGACAGGGGTTGATAGATACGCAGTATTTT. It is translated as CASTSGQGLIDTQYF.